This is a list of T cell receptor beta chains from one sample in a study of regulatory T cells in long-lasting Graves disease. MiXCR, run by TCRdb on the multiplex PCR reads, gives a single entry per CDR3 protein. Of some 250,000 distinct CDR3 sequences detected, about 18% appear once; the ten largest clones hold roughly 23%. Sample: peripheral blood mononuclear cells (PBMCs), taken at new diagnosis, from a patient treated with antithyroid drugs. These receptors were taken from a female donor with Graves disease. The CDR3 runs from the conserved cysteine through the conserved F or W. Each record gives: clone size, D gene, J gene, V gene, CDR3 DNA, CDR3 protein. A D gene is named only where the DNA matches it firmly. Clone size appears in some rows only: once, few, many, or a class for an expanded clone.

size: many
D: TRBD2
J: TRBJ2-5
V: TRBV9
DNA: TGTGCCAGCAGCGACGGGACTAGCGGAAAAGAGACCCAGTACTTC
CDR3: CASSDGTSGKETQYF

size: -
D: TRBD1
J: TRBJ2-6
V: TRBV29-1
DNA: TGCAGCGTGGGACCGGGACAGACCAACCCTGGGGCCAACGTCCTGACTTTC
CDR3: CSVGPGQTNPGANVLTF

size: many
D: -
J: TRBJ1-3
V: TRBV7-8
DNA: TGTGCCAGCAGCGTCGGACGGAGCTCTGGAAACACCATATATTTT
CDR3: CASSVGRSSGNTIYF

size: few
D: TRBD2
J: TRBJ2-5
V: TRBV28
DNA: TGTGCCAGCAGTTTTTTTTCTAGCGGGACTAAAGAGACCCAGTACTTC
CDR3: CASSFFSSGTKETQYF

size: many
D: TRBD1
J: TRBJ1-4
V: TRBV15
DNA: TGTGCCACCAGCAGAGGAGGGACAGGGGATGAAAAACTGTTTTTT
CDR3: CATSRGGTGDEKLFF

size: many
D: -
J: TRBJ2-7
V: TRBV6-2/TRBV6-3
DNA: TGTGCCAGCCGCCTATCAGGGGGGCGCTACGAGCAGTACTTC
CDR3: CASRLSGGRYEQYF

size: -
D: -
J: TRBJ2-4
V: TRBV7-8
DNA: TGTGCCAGCAGCCCCCAACCAGGGGACGGTGTCAAAAGCATTCAGTACTTC
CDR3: CASSPQPGDGVKSIQYF

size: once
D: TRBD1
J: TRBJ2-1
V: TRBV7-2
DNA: TGTGCCAGCAGCAGGGACAGGTACTACAATGAGCAGTTCTTC
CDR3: CASSRDRYYNEQFF

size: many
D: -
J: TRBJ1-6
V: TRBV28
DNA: TGTGCGTCCCGACGGGGGAATGTGGGAGATAATTCACCCCTCCACTTT
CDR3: CASRRGNVGDNSPLHF

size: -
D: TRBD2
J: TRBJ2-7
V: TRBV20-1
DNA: TGCAGTGCTCCCTCGACTAGCGGGAGTACCTACGAGCAGTACTTC
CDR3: CSAPSTSGSTYEQYF

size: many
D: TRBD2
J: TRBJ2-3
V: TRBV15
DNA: TGTGCCACCAGCAGAGACCCACTAGCGGGCCTCTCAGATACGCAGTATTTT
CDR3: CATSRDPLAGLSDTQYF

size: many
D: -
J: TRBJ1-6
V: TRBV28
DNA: TGTGCCAGCACCGGGGGGCGTATAGCGTCACCCCTCCACTTT
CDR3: CASTGGRIASPLHF

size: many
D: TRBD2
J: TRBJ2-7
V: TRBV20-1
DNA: TGCAGTGCAAATAGCGGGAGAGGCTACGAGCAGTACTTC
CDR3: CSANSGRGYEQYF

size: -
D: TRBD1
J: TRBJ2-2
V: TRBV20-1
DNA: TGCAGTGCTAGACCAGACAGGGCCACCGGGGAGCTGTTTTTT
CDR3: CSARPDRATGELFF

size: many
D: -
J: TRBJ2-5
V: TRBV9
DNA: TGTGCCAGCAGCTCTATTGATCGGGACTTACAAGAGACCCAGTACTTC
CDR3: CASSSIDRDLQETQYF

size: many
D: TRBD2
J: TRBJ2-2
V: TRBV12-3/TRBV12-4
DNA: TGTGCCAGCAGAAAACTAGCGTCGGGCGGGGAGCTGTTTTTT
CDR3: CASRKLASGGELFF

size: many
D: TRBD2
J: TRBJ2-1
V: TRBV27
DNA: TGTGCCAGCAGTTCCCGAAGCGGGAGTGTTAGGTTC
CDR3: CASSSRSGSVRF

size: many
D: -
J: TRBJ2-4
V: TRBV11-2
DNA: TGTGCCAGCAGCTTAGATCTCGGAAACATTCAGTACTTC
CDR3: CASSLDLGNIQYF

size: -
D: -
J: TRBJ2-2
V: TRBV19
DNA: TGTGCCAGTAGTATAGCCGGGAGCGTGACCGGGGAGCTGTTTTTT
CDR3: CASSIAGSVTGELFF

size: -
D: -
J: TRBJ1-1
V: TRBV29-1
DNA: TGCAGCGTAGACTCGGGGGGGCCTTTCTTT
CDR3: CSVDSGGPFF

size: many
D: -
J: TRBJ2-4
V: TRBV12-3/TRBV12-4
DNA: TGTGCCAGCAGTCCCAGACTAGTGGACCTTGGCAAAAACATTCAGTACTTC
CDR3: CASSPRLVDLGKNIQYF

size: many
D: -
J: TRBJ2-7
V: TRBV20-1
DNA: TGCAGTGCTAGACCGTACTCCGGAGACATAGGCTCCTACGAGCAGTACTTC
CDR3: CSARPYSGDIGSYEQYF

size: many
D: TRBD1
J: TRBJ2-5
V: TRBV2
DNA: TGTGCCAGTGAGGCGGGACAGGGGAAAGAGACCCAGTACTTC
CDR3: CASEAGQGKETQYF

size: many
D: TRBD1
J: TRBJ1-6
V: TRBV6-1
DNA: TGTGCCAGCAGCAAACCGGGACAGGGCGCTTCACCCCTCCACTTT
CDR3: CASSKPGQGASPLHF

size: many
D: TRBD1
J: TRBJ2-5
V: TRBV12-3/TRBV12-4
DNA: TGTGCCAGCAGTTTAGCTGGTACAGGGGGCGAGACCCAGTACTTC
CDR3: CASSLAGTGGETQYF

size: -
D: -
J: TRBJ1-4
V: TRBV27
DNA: TGTACCAGCAGTTCCCGGGAGGGGGATGAAAAACTGTTTTTT
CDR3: CTSSSREGDEKLFF

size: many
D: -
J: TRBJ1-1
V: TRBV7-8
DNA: TGTGCCAGCAGCTTAGATCTCGGGGGGCTGGGCACTGAAGCTTTCTTT
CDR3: CASSLDLGGLGTEAFF

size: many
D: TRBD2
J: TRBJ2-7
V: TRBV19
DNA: TGTGCCAGTGCTAATGGACTAGCGGCCTCCTACGAGCAGTACTTC
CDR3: CASANGLAASYEQYF

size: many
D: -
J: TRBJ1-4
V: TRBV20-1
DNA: TGCAGTGCTAGTCAAGGGACTGCCAATGAAAAACTGTTTTTT
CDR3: CSASQGTANEKLFF

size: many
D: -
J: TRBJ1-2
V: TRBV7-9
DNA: TGTGCCAGCAGCTTAGTTGCGTCTGACTATGGCTACACCTTC
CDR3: CASSLVASDYGYTF

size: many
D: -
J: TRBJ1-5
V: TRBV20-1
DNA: TGCAGTGCTAAGACCCCGGATCAGCCCCAGCATTTT
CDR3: CSAKTPDQPQHF

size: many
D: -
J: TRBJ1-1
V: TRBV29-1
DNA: TGCAGCGTTGATCAGGAAAACACTGAAGCTTTCTTT
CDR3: CSVDQENTEAFF

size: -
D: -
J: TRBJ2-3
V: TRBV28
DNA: TGTGCCAGCAGTGTACTGGGCGGCGATACGCAGTATTTT
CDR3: CASSVLGGDTQYF

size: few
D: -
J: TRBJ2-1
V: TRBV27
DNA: TGTGCCACGCAGGAGACGGCAATTATCTACAATGAGCAGTTCTTC
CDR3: CATQETAIIYNEQFF

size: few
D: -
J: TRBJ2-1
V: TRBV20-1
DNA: TGCAGTGCCCCGGACCTTAGCTCCTACAATGAGCAGTTCTTC
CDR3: CSAPDLSSYNEQFF

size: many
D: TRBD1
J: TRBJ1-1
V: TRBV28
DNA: TGTGCCAGCTTCGACAGGGACACTGAAGCTTTCTTT
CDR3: CASFDRDTEAFF

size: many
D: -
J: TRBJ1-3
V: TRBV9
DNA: TGTGCCAGCAGCGTAGATCATGGCCCTGGAAACACCATATATTTT
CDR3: CASSVDHGPGNTIYF

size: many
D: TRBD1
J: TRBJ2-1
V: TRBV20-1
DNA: TGCAGTGCTAGCAACCCGGGGACAGGGATGGACAATGAGCAGTTCTTC
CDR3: CSASNPGTGMDNEQFF

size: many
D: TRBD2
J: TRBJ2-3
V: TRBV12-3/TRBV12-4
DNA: TGTGCCAGCAGTTCCGTATTCGGCCTAGCGGGGGTTAGCACAGATACGCAGTATTTT
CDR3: CASSSVFGLAGVSTDTQYF

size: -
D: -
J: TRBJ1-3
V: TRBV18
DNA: TGTGCCAGCTCACCACCGGCGGCCAGGGTAGCTGGAAACACCATATATTTT
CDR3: CASSPPAARVAGNTIYF

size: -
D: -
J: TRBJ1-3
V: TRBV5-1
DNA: TGCGCCAGCAGCTTGGCCATGGGAGCAGGGGATGGAAACACCATATATTTT
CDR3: CASSLAMGAGDGNTIYF

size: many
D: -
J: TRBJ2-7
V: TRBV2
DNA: TGTGCCAGCAGTGAATTGGCTAGCAGGATTTACGAGCAGTACTTC
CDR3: CASSELASRIYEQYF

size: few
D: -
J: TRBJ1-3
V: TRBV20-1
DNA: TGCAGTGTTTCACCGGGGGGCTCTGGAAACACCATATATTTT
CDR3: CSVSPGGSGNTIYF

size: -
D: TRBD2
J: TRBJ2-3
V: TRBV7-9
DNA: TGTGCCACCCAGTCCAGCGGGGCTAACTCAGATACGCAGTATTTT
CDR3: CATQSSGANSDTQYF

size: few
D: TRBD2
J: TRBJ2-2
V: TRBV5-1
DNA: TGCGCCAGCAGCTTGAGGCTAGCGGGAGCCGGGGAGCTGTTTTTT
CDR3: CASSLRLAGAGELFF

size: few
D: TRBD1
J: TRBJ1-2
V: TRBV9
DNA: TGTGCCAGCAGCAACCGGGACAGGGGGCCCTATGGCTACACCTTC
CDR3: CASSNRDRGPYGYTF

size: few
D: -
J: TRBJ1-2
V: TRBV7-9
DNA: TGTGCCAGCAGCTTAGCGAGTGGAGCTAACTATGGCTACACCTTC
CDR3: CASSLASGANYGYTF

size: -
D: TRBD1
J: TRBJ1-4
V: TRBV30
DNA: TGTGCCTGGAGTGTTGGGACAGGGCGGAATGAAAAACTGTTTTTT
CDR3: CAWSVGTGRNEKLFF